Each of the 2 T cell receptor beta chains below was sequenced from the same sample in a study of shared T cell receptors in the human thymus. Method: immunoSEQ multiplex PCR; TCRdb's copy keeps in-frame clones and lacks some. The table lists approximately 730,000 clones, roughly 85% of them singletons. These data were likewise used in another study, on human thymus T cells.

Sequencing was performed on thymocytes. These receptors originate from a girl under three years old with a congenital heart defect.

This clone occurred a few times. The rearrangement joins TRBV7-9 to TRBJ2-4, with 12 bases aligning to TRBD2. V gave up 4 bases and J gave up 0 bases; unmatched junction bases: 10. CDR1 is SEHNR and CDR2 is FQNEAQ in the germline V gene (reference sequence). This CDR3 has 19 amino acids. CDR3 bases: TGTGCCAGCAGCTCCCAACCGGGACTAGCGGGTCTAGCCAAAAACATTCAGTACTTC. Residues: CASSSQPGLAGLAKNIQYF.

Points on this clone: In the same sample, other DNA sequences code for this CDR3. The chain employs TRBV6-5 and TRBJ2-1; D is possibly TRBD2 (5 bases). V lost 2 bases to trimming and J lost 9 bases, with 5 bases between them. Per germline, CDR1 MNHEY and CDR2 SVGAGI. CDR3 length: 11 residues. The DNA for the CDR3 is TGTGCCAGCAGTTACCGGGGTGAGCAGTTCTTC. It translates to CASSYRGEQFF.